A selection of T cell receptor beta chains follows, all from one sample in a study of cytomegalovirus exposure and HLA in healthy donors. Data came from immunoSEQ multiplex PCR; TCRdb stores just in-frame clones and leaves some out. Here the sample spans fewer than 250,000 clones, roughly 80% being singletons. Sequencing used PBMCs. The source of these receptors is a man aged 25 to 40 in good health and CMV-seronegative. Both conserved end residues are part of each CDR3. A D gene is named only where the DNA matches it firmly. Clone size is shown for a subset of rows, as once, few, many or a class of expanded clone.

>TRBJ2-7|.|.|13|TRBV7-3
TGTGCCAGCAGCCCGACATCGTCCTACGAGCAGTACTTC
CASSPTSSYEQYF
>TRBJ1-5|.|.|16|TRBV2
TGTGCCAGCAGTGGACGACAGGCTTATAGCAATCAGCCCCAGCATTTT
CASSGRQAYSNQPQHF
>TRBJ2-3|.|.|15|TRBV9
TGTGCCAGCAGCGTAGAGCACCGACTGCCAGATACGCAGTATTTT
CASSVEHRLPDTQYF
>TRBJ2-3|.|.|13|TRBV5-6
TGTGCCAGCAGCTCGGAGGGCGCGGATACGCAGTATTTT
CASSSEGADTQYF
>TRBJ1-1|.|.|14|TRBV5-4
TGTGCCAGCAGCTTTAGGGGCGGGAACACTGAAGCTTTCTTT
CASSFRGGNTEAFF
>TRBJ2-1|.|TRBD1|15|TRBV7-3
TGTGCCAGCAGCGAATGGGGACAGGTGTCGAATGAGCAGTTCTTC
CASSEWGQVSNEQFF
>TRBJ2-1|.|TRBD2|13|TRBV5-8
TGTGCCAGCAGCGGGGGACTAGCGGGGTTTCGGTTCTTC
CASSGGLAGFRFF
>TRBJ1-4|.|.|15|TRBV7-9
TGTGCCAGCAGCCTGGGGGCCGAACAGGGTGAAAAACTGTTTTTT
CASSLGAEQGEKLFF
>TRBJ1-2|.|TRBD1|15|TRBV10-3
TGTGCCAGCCGGGACAGGGGGAGTTTGGTTGGAGGCTACACCTTC
CASRDRGSLVGGYTF
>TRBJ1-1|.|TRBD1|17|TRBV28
TGTGCCAGCAGTCCCATATGGGGACAGGGGTCGAACACTGAAGCTTTCTTT
CASSPIWGQGSNTEAFF
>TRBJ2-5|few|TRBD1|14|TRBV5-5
TGTGCCAGCAGCTTAAGGGGGCAGGCCGAGACCCAGTACTTC
CASSLRGQAETQYF
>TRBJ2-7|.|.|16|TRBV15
TGTGCCACCAGCAACTTGCCCGGGGGATTCCGTGACGAGCAGTACTTC
CATSNLPGGFRDEQYF
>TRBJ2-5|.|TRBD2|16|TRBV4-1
TGCGCCAGCAGCCAAGGACTAGCGGGGGGACAAGAGACCCAGTACTTC
CASSQGLAGGQETQYF
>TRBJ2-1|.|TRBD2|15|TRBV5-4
TGTGCCAGCAGCTTGACCGGGACTAGCGTTCTGTTGCAGTTCTTC
CASSLTGTSVLLQFF
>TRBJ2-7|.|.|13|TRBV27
TGTGCCAGCAGTTTTAACAGACGGTCTGAGCAGTACTTC
CASSFNRRSEQYF
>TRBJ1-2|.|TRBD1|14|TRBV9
TGTGCCAGCAGCGCTCGACAGGGGGCGGATGGCTACACCTTC
CASSARQGADGYTF
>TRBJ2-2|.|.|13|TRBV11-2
TGTGCCAGCAGCTTAACTTTGGCCGGGGAGCTGTTTTTT
CASSLTLAGELFF
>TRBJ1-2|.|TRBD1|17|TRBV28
TGTGCCAGCAGTTTAAGTTTAGGAGACAGGGGAAAGGGTGGCTACACCTTC
CASSLSLGDRGKGGYTF
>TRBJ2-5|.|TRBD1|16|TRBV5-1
TGCGCCAGCAGCTTAGCCGGGACAGGGCGTCAGAGGACCCAGTACTTC
CASSLAGTGRQRTQYF
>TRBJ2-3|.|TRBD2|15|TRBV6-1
TGTGCCAGCAGGAAGGCTAGCGGGGGCACAGATACGCAGTATTTT
CASRKASGGTDTQYF
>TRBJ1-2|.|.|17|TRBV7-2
TGTGCCAGCAGCTTAATGGGCCTCCGGGGTCGGGACTATGGCTACACCTTC
CASSLMGLRGRDYGYTF
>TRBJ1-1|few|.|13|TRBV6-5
TGTGCCAGCAGTTTGGGACTGGGGACTGAAGCTTTCTTT
CASSLGLGTEAFF
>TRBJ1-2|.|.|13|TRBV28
TGTGCCAGCATTAAGGGGGGGGTACGGGGCTACACCTTC
CASIKGGVRGYTF
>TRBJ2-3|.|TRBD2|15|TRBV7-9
TGTGCCAGCAGCTTAGGAGCGGGGGACACAGATACGCAGTATTTT
CASSLGAGDTDTQYF
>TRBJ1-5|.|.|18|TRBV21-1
TGTGCCAGCAGTCTTAGGTTTATGGGGACAGGGACCAATCAGCCCCAGCATTTT
CASSLRFMGTGTNQPQHF
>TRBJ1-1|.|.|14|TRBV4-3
TGCGCCAGCAGCCAAGATTTAGGAGGGTTAGGGGCTTTCTTT
CASSQDLGGLGAFF
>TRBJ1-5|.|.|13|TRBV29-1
TGCAGCGTAGCTACACACGTACCAGGGCCCCAGCATTTT
CSVATHVPGPQHF
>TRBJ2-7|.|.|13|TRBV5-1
TGCGCCAGCAGCTTGGTCGGCGGGGACGAGCAGTACTTC
CASSLVGGDEQYF
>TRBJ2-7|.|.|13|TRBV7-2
TGTGCCACTAGCCAGGCCTCTTCCTACGAGCAGTACTTC
CATSQASSYEQYF
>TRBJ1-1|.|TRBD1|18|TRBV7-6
TGTGCCAGCAGCTTGGACAGGGTTACAGAACATTTGAACACTGAAGCTTTCTTT
CASSLDRVTEHLNTEAFF
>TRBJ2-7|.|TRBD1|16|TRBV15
TGTGCCACCAGCAGATCAGGGGACAGGACCTCCTACGAGCAGTACTTC
CATSRSGDRTSYEQYF
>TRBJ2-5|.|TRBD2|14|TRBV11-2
TGTGCCAGCAGCTCCGGACTAGCGGGAGAGACCCAGTACTTC
CASSSGLAGETQYF
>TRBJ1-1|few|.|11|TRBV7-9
TGTGCCAGCAGCTCCAGGGAAGAAGCTTTCTTT
CASSSREEAFF
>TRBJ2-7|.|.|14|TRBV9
TGTGCCAGCAGCCCTGGGGACTTCTCCTACGAGCAGTACTTC
CASSPGDFSYEQYF
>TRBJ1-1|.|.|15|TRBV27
TGTGCCAGTAGATCATACTGGGCAGATAACACTGAAGCTTTCTTT
CASRSYWADNTEAFF
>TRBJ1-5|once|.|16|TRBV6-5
TGTGCCAGCAGTTACGGAGGGCCCTATAGCAATCAGCCCCAGCATTTT
CASSYGGPYSNQPQHF
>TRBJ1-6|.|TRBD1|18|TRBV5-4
TGTGCCAGCAGCTTGCTAACTATACCGGGACAGGGTAATTCACCCCCCCACTTT
CASSLLTIPGQGNSPPHF
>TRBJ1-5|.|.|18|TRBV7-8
TGTGCCAGCAGCCCAGCCGTCGGGGGGACGCGGGGCAATCAGCCCCAGCATTTT
CASSPAVGGTRGNQPQHF
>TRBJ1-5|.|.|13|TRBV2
TGTGCCAGTTCCCAGGGGCTGGATCAGCCCCAGCATTTT
CASSQGLDQPQHF
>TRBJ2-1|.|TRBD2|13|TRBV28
TGTGCCAGCAGTTTGTTGGGGGGGACTAGAGTGCTCTTC
CASSLLGGTRVLF
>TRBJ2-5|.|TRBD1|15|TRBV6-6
TGTGCCAGCAGTACCGGGACAGTAGGTCAAGAGACCCAGTACTTC
CASSTGTVGQETQYF
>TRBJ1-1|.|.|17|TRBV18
TGTGCCAGCTCACAAAGGATAATAGAGGGAATGAACACTGAAGCTTTCTTT
CASSQRIIEGMNTEAFF
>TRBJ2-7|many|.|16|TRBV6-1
TGTGCCAGCAGTGACCCCCCCCGGGACTTCTCCTACGAGCAGTACTTC
CASSDPPRDFSYEQYF
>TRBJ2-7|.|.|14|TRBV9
TGTGCCAGCAGCGTAGAGGCGGTCTCCTACGAGCAGTACTTC
CASSVEAVSYEQYF
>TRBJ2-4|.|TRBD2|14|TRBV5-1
TGCGCCAGCAGCCCTGGGGGGGGGTCAAACATTCAGTACTTC
CASSPGGGSNIQYF
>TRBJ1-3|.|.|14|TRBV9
TGTGCCAGCAGCGTAGCCGGCTCTGGAAACACCATATATTTT
CASSVAGSGNTIYF
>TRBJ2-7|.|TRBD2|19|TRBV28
TGTGCCAGCAGTTTGGTGGGGACCGGGACTAGCGGGGAGTCCTACGAGCAGTACTTC
CASSLVGTGTSGESYEQYF
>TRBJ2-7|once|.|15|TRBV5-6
TGTGCCAGCAGCTCGGAGGGATTCGTAGCCTACGAGCAGTACTTC
CASSSEGFVAYEQYF
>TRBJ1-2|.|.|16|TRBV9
TGTGCCAGCAGCGTAGCGGCGAGTTTGGGGCCGTATGGCTACACCTTC
CASSVAASLGPYGYTF
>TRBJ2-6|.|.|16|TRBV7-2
TGTGCCAGCAGCTCCGGACTTTCTATGGCATCCAGCGTCCTGACTTTC
CASSSGLSMASSVLTF
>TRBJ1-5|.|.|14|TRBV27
TGTGCCAGCAGTTTAGCAAGGACAAATCAGCCCCAGCATTTT
CASSLARTNQPQHF
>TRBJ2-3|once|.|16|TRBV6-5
TGTGCCAGCAGTTACCGAACAGGGAGCGACACAGATACGCAGTATTTT
CASSYRTGSDTDTQYF
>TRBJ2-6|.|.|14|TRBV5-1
TGCGCCAGCAGCATGACCTCTGGGGCCAGCGTCCTGACTTTC
CASSMTSGASVLTF
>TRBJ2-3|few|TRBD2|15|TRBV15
TGTGCCACCAGCACGGCGCGGGGGGGCACAGATACGCAGTATTTT
CATSTARGGTDTQYF
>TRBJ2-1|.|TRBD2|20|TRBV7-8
TGTGCCAGCAGCTTGTGGGCCGGGACTAGCGGGGGGAAAATGGTCAATGAGCAGTTCTTC
CASSLWAGTSGGKMVNEQFF
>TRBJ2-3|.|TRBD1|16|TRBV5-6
TGTGCCAGCAGCCTTCGGACAGGGGGCGCGGCAGATACGCAGTATTTT
CASSLRTGGAADTQYF
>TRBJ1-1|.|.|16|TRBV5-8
TGTGCCAGCAGCTCCGGGACTTCCAAGCTTAACACTGAAGCTTTCTTT
CASSSGTSKLNTEAFF
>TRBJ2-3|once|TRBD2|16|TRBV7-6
TGTGCCAGCAGCCCTGTAGCGGGGGGAATCATTCCTACGCAGTATTTT
CASSPVAGGIIPTQYF
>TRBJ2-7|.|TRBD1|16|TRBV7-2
TGTGCCAGCAGCTCGGAACGGACAGGGATCTCCTACGAGCAGTACTTC
CASSSERTGISYEQYF
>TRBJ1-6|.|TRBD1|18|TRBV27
TGTGCCAGCAGTTTATTGACTCCGCGGACAGGGCATAATTCACCCCTCCACTTT
CASSLLTPRTGHNSPLHF